A selection of T cell receptor beta chains follows, all from one sample in a study of shared clonotypes between healthy human individuals. Profiling relied on immunoSEQ multiplex PCR, and the TCRdb table lists in-frame clones only, not all of them. The sample carries roughly 2.2 million clones, just under 95% recorded once. Sample: naive CD4+ T cells from PBMCs. These receptors came from a man aged 18 to 29 in good health. Some clones in this sample may be carry-over from other donors' samples. The conserved cysteine and the conserved F or W are not part of the CDR3 here. Fields, in order: V gene, CDR3 protein.

TRBV7-2 ASSLAGYEQF
TRBV19 ASSRDSNYEQY
TRBV7-2 ASRLGRTGEKLF
TRBV30 AWAPLQGLAGGEQY
TRBV6-1 ASREWDEQY
TRBV27 ASSPFGDSSYNEQF
TRBV4-3 ASSQGRGRGYEQY
TRBV11-1 ATRRGTWGYEQY
TRBV5-1 ASSDRTSGRPGELF
TRBV5-1 ASSLGGDHEKLF
TRBV18 ASSPAGAPGYGYT
TRBV7-9 ASSLVGGDDQPQH
TRBV10-1 ASSERVLRDDEKLF
TRBV5-4 ASKKGLAGEDEQY
TRBV14 ASSQVDRSGEQY
TRBV7-9 ASSLSRTSTDTQY
TRBV9 ASSLRVATDTQY
TRBV7-2 ASSTRRWTDTQY
TRBV5-1 ASSLAEGGSEKLF
TRBV6-1 ASQKDRGDNYGYT
TRBV13 ASSRPKGDRGIGEQY
TRBV10-3 AISEGGGFEKLF
TRBV7-9 ASSAIGTSGSTDTQY
TRBV7-3 ASSLGVSGNTIY